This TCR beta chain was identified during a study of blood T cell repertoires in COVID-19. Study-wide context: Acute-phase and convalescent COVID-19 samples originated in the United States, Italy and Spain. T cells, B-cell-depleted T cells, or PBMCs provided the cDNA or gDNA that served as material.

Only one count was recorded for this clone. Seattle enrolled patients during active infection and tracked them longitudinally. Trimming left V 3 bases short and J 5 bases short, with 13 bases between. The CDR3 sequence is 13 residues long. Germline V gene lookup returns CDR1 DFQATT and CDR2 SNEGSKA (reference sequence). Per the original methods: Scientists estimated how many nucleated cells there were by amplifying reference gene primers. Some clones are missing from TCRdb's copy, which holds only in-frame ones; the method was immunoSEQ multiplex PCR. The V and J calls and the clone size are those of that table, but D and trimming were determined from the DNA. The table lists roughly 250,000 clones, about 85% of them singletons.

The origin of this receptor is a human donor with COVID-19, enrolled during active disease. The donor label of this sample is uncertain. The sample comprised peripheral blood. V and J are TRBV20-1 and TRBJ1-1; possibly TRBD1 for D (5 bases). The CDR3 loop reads CSASSRGRTEAFF. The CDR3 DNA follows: TGCAGTGCTAGTTCGCGGGGGAGAACTGAAGCTTTCTTT.